Sequencing of this T cell receptor (beta chain) was carried out in a study of cytomegalovirus exposure and HLA in healthy donors. PCR used 60 Vbeta primers and 13 Jbeta primers. The table came from immunoSEQ multiplex PCR; TCRdb's copy has only in-frame clones and leaves some out. The sample contains approximately 220,000 clones, 80% to 85% of which appear only once. The CDR3 is 11 residues long. Germline V gives CDR1 SGHDN, CDR2 FVKESK. V was trimmed by 4 bases and J by 13 bases, leaving 11 bases between them. This clone was found once. This clonotype originated in a boy aged 2 to 9 in good health and CMV-seronegative. The chain employs TRBV14 and TRBJ2-1; D is possibly TRBD2 (6 bases). The sample consisted of PBMCs. CDR3 DNA sequence: TGTGCCAGCAGCCCGGGGGTGGTTCAGTTCTTC. It translates to CASSPGVVQFF.